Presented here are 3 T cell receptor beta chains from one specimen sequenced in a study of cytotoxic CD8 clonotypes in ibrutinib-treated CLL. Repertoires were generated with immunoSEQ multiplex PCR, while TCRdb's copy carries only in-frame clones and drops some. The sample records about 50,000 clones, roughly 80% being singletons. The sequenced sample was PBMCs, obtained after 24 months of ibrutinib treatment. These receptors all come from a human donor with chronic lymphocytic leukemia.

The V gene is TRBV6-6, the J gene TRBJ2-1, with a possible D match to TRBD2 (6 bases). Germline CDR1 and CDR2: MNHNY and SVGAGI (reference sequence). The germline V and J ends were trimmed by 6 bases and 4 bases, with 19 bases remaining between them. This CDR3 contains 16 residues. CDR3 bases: TGTGCCAGCAGGCCCCTGGACGGGACTCCGTACAATGAGCAGTTCTTC. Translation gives CASRPLDGTPYNEQFF.

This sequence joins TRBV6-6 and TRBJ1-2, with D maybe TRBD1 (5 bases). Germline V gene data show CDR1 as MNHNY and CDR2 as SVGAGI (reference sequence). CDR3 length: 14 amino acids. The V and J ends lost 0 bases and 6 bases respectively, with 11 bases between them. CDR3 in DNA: TGTGCCAGCAGTTACTCAGAGGGACGAAATGGCTACACCTTC. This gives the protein CASSYSEGRNGYTF.

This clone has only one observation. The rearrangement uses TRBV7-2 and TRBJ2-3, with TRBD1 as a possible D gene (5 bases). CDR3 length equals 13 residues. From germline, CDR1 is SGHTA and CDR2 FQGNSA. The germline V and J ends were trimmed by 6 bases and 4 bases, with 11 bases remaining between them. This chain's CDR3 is CASRRSGPDTQYF. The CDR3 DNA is TGTGCCAGCAGGCGGTCAGGGCCAGATACGCAGTATTTT.